This T cell receptor (beta chain) was found in a study of cytomegalovirus exposure and HLA in healthy donors. Study background: In an earlier analysis, approximately 120 million unique TCR beta sequences were found from 200 million or so T cells.

Germline assignment: CDR1 LNHDA and CDR2 SQIVND (reference sequence). V was cut by 4 bases and J by 1 base, with 16 bases left in between. The CDR3 runs 16 residues. Concerning this clone: The antigen is undetermined.

Findings and caveats of the study: There were some V segments, including TRBV6-2 and TRBV6-3, excluded as indistinguishable. In a later analysis, the majority of CMV-associated beta chains seemingly showed HLA restriction.

Healthy people donating bone marrow made up the donors. The study ran its PCR with 60 Vbeta and 13 Jbeta primers. TCRdb's copy holds only in-frame clones and misses some; the assay was immunoSEQ multiplex PCR. This sample's clone table lists 75,000 to 95,000 clones. V is TRBV19 and J is TRBJ1-1; maybe TRBD1 (5 bases). Input material: PBMCs. The TCR was taken from a woman aged 60-70 years in good health and CMV-seronegative. CDR3 region: CASSKAPPTGNTEAFF. The CDR3 DNA reads TGTGCCAGTAGTAAGGCCCCCCCAACAGGGAACACTGAAGCTTTCTTT.